This TCR beta chain was profiled in a study of response to subunit inactivated influenza vaccine. V shed 6 bases and J shed 4 bases, with 9 bases lying between them. The germline gives CDR1 SEHNR, CDR2 FQNEAQ (reference sequence). The CDR3 extends over 12 amino acids. Using its own MiXCR run on the RT-PCR reads, TCRdb lists one record per CDR3 protein. The repertoire holds about 540,000 distinct CDR3 sequences, with roughly 25% as singletons. This clonotype has more than one count but fewer than ten. The sample was also linked to a second study, of T cells expressing NK-cell markers. As reported in that work: UMI-tagged 5'RACE template switching yielded the TCR beta cDNA. T cells sorted in several experiments were restricted to alpha-beta TCR T cells by an anti-gamma-delta TCR antibody. NKG2C+ dominant clonotypes from several donors made up roughly 1.0-8% of CD8+ T cells.

The chain combines TRBV7-9 with TRBJ1-1, with D tentatively TRBD1 (6 bases). The source was CD4+ T cells sorted from PBMCs, collected 12 days after vaccination. The receptor was derived from a man aged 45-60 years who received an inactivated influenza vaccine. CDR3 sequence (DNA): TGTGCCAGCAGTCCGGACAGCACTGAAGCTTTCTTT. It codes for CASSPDSTEAFF.